This T cell receptor (beta chain) was sequenced for a study of PD-L1 blockade in urothelial cancer. Study-level information: Patients' histories included 0 to 3 prior chemotherapy regimens.

CDR1 and CDR2 from the germline V gene are KGHSH and LQKENI. V was pared by 3 bases and J by 4 bases, with 6 bases of the junction left unmatched. This CDR3 spans 15 amino acids. This clone was found once. Some clones are missing from TCRdb's copy, which holds only in-frame ones; the method was immunoSEQ multiplex PCR. Of 80,000 to 130,000 clones in the sample, 91% were seen once. Urothelial carcinoma affected the patients, and it was locally advanced or metastatic. The sequences come from PBMCs, collected around atezolizumab (anti-PD-L1) treatment. The chain carries TRBV18 and TRBJ2-5; TRBD2 matches 9 bases. This TCR came from a woman aged 80 or over with urothelial cancer. The CDR3 protein is CASSPASGKSETQYF. As DNA, the CDR3 is TGTGCCAGCTCACCGGCTAGCGGGAAATCAGAGACCCAGTACTTC.